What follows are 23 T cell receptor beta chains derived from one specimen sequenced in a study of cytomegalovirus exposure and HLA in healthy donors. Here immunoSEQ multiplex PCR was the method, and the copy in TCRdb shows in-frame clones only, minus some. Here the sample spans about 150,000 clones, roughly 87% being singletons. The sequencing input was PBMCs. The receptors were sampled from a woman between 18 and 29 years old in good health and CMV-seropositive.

The chain's CDR3 is CASSLPVWGAYEQYF. CDR3 nucleotides: TGTGCCAGCAGCTTGCCTGTCTGGGGCGCCTACGAGCAGTACTTC. The rearrangement links TRBV11-2 to TRBJ2-7; the D gene is possibly TRBD1 (5 bases). The CDR3 runs to 15 residues. Germline CDR1 reads SGHAT; CDR2 reads FQNNGV. V was clipped by 3 bases and J by 2 bases, with 14 bases between them.

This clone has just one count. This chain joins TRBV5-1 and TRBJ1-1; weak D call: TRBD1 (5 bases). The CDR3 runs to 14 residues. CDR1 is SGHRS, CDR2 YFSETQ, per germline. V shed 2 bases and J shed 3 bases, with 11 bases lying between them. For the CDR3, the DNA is TGCGCCAGCAGCTTCTCCGGACACCACACTGAAGCTTTCTTT. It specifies CASSFSGHHTEAFF.

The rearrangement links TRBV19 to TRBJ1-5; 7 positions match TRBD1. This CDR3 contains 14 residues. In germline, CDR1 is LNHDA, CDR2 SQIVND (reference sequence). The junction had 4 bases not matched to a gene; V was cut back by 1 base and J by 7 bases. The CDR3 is CASSIGSRGQPQHF. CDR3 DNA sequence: TGTGCCAGTAGTATAGGCAGCAGGGGGCAGCCCCAGCATTTT.

The CDR3 sequence is CASSLVGATGGTYNSPLHF. The CDR3 DNA follows: TGTGCCAGCAGCTTAGTGGGTGCTACAGGGGGCACCTATAATTCACCCCTCCACTTT. The V gene is TRBV7-2, the J gene TRBJ1-6; 9 positions agree with TRBD1. Germline V gene data show CDR1 as SGHTA and CDR2 as FQGNSA. V was clipped by 1 base and J by 2 bases; unmatched bases: 9. This CDR3 has 19 amino acids.

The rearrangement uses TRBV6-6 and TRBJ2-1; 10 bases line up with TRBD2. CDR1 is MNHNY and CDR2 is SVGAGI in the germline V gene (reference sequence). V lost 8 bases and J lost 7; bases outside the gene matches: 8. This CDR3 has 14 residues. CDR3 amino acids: CASVSGGAGNEQFF. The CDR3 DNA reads TGTGCCAGCGTAAGCGGGGGGGCGGGAAATGAGCAGTTCTTC.

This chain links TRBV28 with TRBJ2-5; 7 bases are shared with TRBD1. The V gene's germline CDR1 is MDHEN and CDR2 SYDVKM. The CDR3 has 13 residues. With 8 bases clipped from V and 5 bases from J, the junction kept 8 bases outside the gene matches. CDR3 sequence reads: CASGRQGPETQYF. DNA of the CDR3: TGTGCCAGCGGAAGACAGGGTCCCGAGACCCAGTACTTC.

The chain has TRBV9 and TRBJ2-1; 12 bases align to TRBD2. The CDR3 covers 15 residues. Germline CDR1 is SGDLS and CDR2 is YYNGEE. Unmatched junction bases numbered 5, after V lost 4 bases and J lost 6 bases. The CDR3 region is CASSPTSGGTNEQFF. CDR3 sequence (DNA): TGTGCCAGCAGCCCCACTAGCGGGGGGACCAATGAGCAGTTCTTC. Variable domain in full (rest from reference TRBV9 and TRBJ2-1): DSGVTQTPKHLITATGQRVTLRCSPRSGDLSVYWYQQSLDQGLQFLIQYYNGEERAKGNILERFSAQQFPDLHSELNLSSLELGDSALYFCASSPTSGGTNEQFFGPGTRLTVL.

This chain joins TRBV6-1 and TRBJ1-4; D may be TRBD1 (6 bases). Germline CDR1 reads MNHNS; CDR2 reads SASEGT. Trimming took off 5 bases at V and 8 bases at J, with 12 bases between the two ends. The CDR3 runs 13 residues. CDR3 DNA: TGTGCCAGCAGTCGTTACAGGGAAGAAAAACTGTTTTTT. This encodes CASSRYREEKLFF.

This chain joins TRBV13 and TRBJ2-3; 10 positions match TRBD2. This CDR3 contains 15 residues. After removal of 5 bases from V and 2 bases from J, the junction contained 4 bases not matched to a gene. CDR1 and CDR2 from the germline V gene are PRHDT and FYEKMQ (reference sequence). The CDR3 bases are TGTGCCAGCAGCCCCGGACTAGCGGACACAGATACGCAGTATTTT. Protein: CASSPGLADTDTQYF.

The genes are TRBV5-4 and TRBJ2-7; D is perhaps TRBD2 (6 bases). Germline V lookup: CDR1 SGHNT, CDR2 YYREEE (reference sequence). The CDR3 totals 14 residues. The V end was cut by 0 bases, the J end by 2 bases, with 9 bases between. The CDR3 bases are TGTGCCAGCAGCTTGGGGGGGGTGACCTACGAGCAGTACTTC. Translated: CASSLGGVTYEQYF.

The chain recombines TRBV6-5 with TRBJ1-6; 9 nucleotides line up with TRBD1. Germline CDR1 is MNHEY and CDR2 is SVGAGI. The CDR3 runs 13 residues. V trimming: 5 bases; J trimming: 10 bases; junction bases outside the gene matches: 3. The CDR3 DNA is TGTGCCAGCAGTGGGGGACAGGGATCACCCCTCCACTTT. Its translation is CASSGGQGSPLHF.

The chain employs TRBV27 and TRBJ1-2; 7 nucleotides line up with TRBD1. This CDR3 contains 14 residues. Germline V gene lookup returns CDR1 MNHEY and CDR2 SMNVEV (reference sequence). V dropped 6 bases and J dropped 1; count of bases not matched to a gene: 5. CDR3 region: CASSQTGVNYGYTF. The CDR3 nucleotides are TGTGCCAGCAGCCAAACAGGGGTTAACTATGGCTACACCTTC.

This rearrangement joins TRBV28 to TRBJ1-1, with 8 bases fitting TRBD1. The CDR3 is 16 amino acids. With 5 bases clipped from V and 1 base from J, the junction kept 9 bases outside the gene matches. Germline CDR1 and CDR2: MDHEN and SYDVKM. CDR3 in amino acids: CASSTRQGLGNTEAFF. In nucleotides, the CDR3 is TGTGCCAGCAGTACGAGACAGGGGTTGGGGAACACTGAAGCTTTCTTT.

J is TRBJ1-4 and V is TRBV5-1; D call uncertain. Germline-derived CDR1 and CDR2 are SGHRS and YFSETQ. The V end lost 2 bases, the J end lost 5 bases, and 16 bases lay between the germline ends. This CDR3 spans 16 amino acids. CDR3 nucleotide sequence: TGCGCCAGCAGCTTAACACGACTGCCTGGGAATGAAAAACTGTTTTTT. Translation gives CASSLTRLPGNEKLFF.

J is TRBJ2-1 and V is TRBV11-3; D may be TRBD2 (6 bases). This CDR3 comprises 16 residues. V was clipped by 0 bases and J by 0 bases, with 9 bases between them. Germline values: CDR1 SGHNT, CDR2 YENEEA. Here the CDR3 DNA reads TGTGCCAGCAGCTTAGACAGGGAGGTCTCCTACAATGAGCAGTTCTTC. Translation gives CASSLDREVSYNEQFF.

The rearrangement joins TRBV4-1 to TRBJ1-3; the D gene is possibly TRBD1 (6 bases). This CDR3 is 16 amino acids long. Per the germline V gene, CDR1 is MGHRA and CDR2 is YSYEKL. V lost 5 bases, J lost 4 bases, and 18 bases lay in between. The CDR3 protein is CASSARRGGEGNTIYF. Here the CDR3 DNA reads TGCGCCAGCAGCGCTAGGCGGGGGGGCGAAGGAAACACCATATATTTT.

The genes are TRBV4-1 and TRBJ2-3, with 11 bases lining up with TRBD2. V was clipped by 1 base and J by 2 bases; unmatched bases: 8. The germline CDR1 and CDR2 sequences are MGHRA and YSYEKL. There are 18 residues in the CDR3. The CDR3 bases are TGCGCCAGCAGCCAAGGTTCTCTAGCGGGGGGTTTCACAGATACGCAGTATTTT. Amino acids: CASSQGSLAGGFTDTQYF.

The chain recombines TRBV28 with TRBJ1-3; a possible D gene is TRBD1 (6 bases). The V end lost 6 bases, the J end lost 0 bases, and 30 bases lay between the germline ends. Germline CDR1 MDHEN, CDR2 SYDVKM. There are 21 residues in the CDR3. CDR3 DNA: TGTGCCAGCAGCCCCCAAGGCTTCGGGATTTACGCACAGGGCTCTGGAAACACCATATATTTT. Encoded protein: CASSPQGFGIYAQGSGNTIYF.

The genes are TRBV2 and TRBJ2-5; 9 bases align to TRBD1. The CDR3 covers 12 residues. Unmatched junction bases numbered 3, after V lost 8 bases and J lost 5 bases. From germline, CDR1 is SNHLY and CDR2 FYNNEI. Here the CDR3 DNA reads TGTGCCAGCCGGGACAGGGCGGAGACCCAGTACTTC. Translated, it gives CASRDRAETQYF. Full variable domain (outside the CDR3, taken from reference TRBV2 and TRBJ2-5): EPEVTQTPSHQVTQMGQEVILRCVPISNHLYFYWYRQILGQKVEFLVSFYNNEISEKSEIFDDQFSVERPDGSNFTLKIRSTKLEDSAMYFCASRDRAETQYFGPGTRLLVL.

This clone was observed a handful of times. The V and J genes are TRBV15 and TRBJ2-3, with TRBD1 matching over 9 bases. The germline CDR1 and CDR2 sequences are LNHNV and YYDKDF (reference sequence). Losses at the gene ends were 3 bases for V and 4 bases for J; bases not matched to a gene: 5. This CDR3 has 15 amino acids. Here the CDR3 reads CATSSGQGMADTQYF. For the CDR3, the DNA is TGTGCCACCAGCAGCGGACAGGGGATGGCAGATACGCAGTATTTT.

The CDR3 here is CASLTTGEGNTEAFF. The CDR3 region has the DNA TGTGCCAGCTTAACGACAGGGGAGGGGAACACTGAAGCTTTCTTT. The chain links TRBV28 to TRBJ1-1; TRBD1 agrees at 8 bases. This CDR3 contains 15 residues. From germline, CDR1 is MDHEN and CDR2 SYDVKM. The trim removed 8 bases at V and 1 base at J, leaving 9 bases unmatched. Filled out from reference TRBV28 and TRBJ1-1, the complete variable domain reads DVKVTQSSRYLVKRTGEKVFLECVQDMDHENMFWYRQDPGLGLRLIYFSYDVKMKEKGDIPEGYSVSREKKERFSLILESASTNQTSMYLCASLTTGEGNTEAFFGQGTRLTVV.

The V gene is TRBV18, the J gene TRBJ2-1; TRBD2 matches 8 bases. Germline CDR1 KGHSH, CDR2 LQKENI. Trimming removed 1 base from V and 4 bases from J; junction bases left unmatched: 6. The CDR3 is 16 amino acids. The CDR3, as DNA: TGTGCCAGCTCACCACGGCCTAGCGGGTATTACAATGAGCAGTTCTTC. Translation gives CASSPRPSGYYNEQFF. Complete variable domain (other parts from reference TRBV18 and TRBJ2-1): NAGVMQNPRHLVRRRGQEARLRCSPMKGHSHVYWYRQLPEEGLKFMVYLQKENIIDESGMPKERFSAEFPKEGPSILRIQQVVRGDSAAYFCASSPRPSGYYNEQFFGPGTRLTVL.

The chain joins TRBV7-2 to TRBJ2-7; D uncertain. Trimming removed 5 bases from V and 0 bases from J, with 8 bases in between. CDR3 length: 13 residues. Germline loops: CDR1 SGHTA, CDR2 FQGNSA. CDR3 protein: CASSPPGSYEQYF. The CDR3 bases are TGTGCCAGCAGCCCCCCAGGCTCCTACGAGCAGTACTTC.